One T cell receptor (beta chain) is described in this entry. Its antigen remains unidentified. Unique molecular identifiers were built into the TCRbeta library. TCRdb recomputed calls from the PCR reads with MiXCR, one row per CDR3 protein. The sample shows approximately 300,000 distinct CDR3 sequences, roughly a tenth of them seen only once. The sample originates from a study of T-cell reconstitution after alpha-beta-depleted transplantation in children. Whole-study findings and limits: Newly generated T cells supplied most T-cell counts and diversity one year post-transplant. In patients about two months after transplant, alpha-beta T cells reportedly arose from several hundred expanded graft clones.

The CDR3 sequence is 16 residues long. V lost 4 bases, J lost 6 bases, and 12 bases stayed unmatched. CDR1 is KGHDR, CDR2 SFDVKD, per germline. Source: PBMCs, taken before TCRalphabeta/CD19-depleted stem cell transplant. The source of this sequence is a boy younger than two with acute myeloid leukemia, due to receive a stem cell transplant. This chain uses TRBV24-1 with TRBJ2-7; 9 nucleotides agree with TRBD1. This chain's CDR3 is CATSEGGQGKVAEQYF. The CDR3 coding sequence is TGTGCCACCAGTGAGGGGGGACAGGGAAAGGTTGCCGAGCAGTACTTC.